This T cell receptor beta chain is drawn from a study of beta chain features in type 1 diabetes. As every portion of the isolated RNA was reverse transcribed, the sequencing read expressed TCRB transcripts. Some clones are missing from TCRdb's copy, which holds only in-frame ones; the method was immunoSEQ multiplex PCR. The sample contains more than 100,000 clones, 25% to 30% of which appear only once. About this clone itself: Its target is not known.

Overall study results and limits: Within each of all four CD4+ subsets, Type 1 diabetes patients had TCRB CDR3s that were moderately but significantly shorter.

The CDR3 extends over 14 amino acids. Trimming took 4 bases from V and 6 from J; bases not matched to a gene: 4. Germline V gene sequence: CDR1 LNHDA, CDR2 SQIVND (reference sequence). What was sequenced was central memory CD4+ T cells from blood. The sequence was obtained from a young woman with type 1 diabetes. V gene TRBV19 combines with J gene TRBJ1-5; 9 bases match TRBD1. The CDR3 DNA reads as TGTGCCAGTAGTACACAGGGGGCTGGTCAGCCCCAGCATTTT. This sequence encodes CASSTQGAGQPQHF.